The subject of this entry is one T cell receptor beta chain. Its antigen is unidentified. Single viable CD3+CD4+CD8-CD45RO+ cells were sorted as the memory CD4+ T cells. Serostatus was set by detecting CMV pp150, pp28, p38, p52 IgG. This entry comes from a study of memory CD4+ T cells and cytomegalovirus serostatus. There are 14 residues in the CDR3. Germline assignment: CDR1 LNHDA and CDR2 SQIVND (reference sequence). V shed 5 bases and J 4 bases; nucleotides not matched to a gene: 4. Using immunoSEQ multiplex PCR, the repertoire was profiled, and TCRdb retains in-frame clones only, with some absent. There are tens of thousands of clones in the sample; roughly 78% occur only once, and 0.77% lies in the top ten. Findings of the study overall: Each of approximately 73 CMV-associated TCRbeta sequences occurred in one to five individuals.

The clonotype comes from an adult in good health and CMV-seronegative. Source material: memory CD4+ T cells from blood. The V gene is TRBV19, the J gene TRBJ2-5; 10 nucleotides match TRBD2. DNA for the CDR3: TGTGCCAGTAGTCTTCAGCGGGGGGGAGAGACCCAGTACTTC. This sequence encodes CASSLQRGGETQYF. Together with reference TRBV19 and TRBJ2-5, the CDR3 gives the full variable domain: DGGITQSPKYLFRKEGQNVTLSCEQNLNHDAMYWYRQDPGQGLRLIYYSQIVNDFQKGDIAEGYSVSREKKESFPLTVTSAQKNPTAFYLCASSLQRGGETQYFGPGTRLLVL.